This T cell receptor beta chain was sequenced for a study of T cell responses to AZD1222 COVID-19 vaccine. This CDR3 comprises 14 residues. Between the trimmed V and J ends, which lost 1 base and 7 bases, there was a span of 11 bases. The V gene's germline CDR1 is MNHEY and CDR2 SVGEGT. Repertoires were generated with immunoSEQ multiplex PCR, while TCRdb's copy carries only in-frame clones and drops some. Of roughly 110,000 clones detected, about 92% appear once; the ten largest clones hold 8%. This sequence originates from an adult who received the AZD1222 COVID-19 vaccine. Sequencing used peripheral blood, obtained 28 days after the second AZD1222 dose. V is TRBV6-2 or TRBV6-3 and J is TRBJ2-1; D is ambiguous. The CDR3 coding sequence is TGTGCCAGCAGTTACTACCAGGAACCAAATGAGCAGTTCTTC. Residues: CASSYYQEPNEQFF.